The 22 T cell receptor beta chains listed next were all sequenced from one sample in a study of cytomegalovirus exposure and HLA in healthy donors. Some clones are missing from TCRdb's copy, which holds only in-frame ones; the method was immunoSEQ multiplex PCR. This repertoire shows under 400,000 clones, 86% found once; its top ten account for 0.83%. The specimen was PBMCs. The receptors were gathered from a woman aged 18 to 35 in good health and CMV-seronegative.

This clone was counted between two and nine times. The chain links TRBV11-2 to TRBJ2-1, with TRBD2 matching over 10 bases. The J segment lost 8 bases and the V segment lost 1 base, leaving 11 bases of the junction unmatched. Germline loops: CDR1 SGHAT, CDR2 FQNNGV. CDR3 length equals 17 residues. The CDR3 nucleotides are TGTGCCAGCAGCTTAGTAGCACCGGCTAGCGGGAGAGATGAGCAGTTCTTC. Its protein product is CASSLVAPASGRDEQFF.

The chain is built from TRBV15 and TRBJ1-4, with D possibly matching TRBD1 (6 bases). V dropped 0 bases and J dropped 7 bases, with 15 bases sitting between them. The CDR3 extends over 16 amino acids. CDR1 LNHNV and CDR2 YYDKDF come from the germline V gene (reference sequence). The CDR3 loop is CATSREATGLGEKLFF. CDR3 nucleotides: TGTGCCACCAGCAGAGAAGCCACAGGGCTCGGTGAAAAACTGTTTTTT.

This clone was seen just once. The rearrangement joins TRBV6-5 to TRBJ1-3; D may be TRBD1 (6 bases). The V and J ends lost 4 bases and 3 bases respectively, with 7 bases between them. The CDR3 consists of 13 residues. Germline V gene lookup returns CDR1 MNHEY and CDR2 SVGAGI. The CDR3 spells CASSSTGGNTIYF. The CDR3 DNA sequence: TGTGCCAGCAGTTCGACAGGTGGAAACACCATATATTTT.

This clone was counted between two and nine times. The CDR3 here is CASSAQEGVTEAFF. In nucleotides, the CDR3 is TGTGCCAGCAGCGCCCAGGAAGGGGTTACTGAAGCTTTCTTT. The chain carries TRBV9 and TRBJ1-1; the D gene is possibly TRBD1 (5 bases). Trimming took 3 bases from V and 5 from J, leaving 14 bases between them. The CDR3 loop spans 14 amino acids. Germline CDR1 is SGDLS and CDR2 is YYNGEE.

The chain combines TRBV4-1 with TRBJ2-2; weak D call: TRBD2 (6 bases). The CDR3 contains 15 residues. The V end was cut by 4 bases, the J end by 2 bases, with 11 bases between. The germline V gene has CDR1 MGHRA and CDR2 YSYEKL. CDR3 sequence: CASSPRDFNTGELFF. The CDR3 coding sequence is TGCGCCAGCAGCCCCCGGGACTTCAACACCGGGGAGCTGTTTTTT.

V usage is TRBV28 and J usage is TRBJ2-7; 8 bases agree with TRBD1. The CDR3 length is 18 residues. CDR1 is MDHEN and CDR2 is SYDVKM in the germline V gene. The junction had 19 bases not matched to a gene; V was cut back by 4 bases and J by 5 bases. This CDR3 is CASSSLLLDRGRSDEQYF. The CDR3 nucleotides read TGTGCCAGCAGTTCCCTCCTACTTGACAGGGGCCGCTCGGACGAGCAGTACTTC.

This clone was seen once. The chain uses TRBV19 and TRBJ2-1; D may be TRBD2 (6 bases). V lost 3 bases, J lost 4 bases, and 13 bases lay in between. This CDR3 spans 15 amino acids. CDR1 and CDR2 (germline): LNHDA, SQIVND (reference sequence). The CDR3 loop is CASSMGRGAYNEQFF. The DNA for the CDR3 is TGTGCCAGTAGTATGGGGCGGGGAGCTTACAATGAGCAGTTCTTC.

The V call is TRBV25-1, the J call TRBJ2-2, with no clear D. The CDR3 is 14 residues long. Germline V gene data show CDR1 as MGHDK and CDR2 as SYGVNS. With 6 bases removed from V and 5 bases from J, the gap between germline ends came to 13 bases. CDR3 DNA sequence: TGTGCCAGCAGCCCCGTACCCCGGACCGGGGAGCTGTTTTTT. Its translation: CASSPVPRTGELFF.

This clone was counted only a few times. The J gene is TRBJ1-1, the V gene TRBV6-5; a weak D match, TRBD1 (6 bases). This CDR3 comprises 13 residues. Per the germline V gene, CDR1 is MNHEY and CDR2 is SVGAGI. Deletions cut 7 bases from V and 3 bases from J, with 12 bases between. The CDR3 DNA follows: TGTGCCAGCAAGAATCAGGGGTACACTGAAGCTTTCTTT. Protein product: CASKNQGYTEAFF.

This rearrangement joins TRBV5-1 to TRBJ2-5; TRBD2 might be the D (6 bases). CDR1 and CDR2 (germline): SGHRS, YFSETQ. The CDR3 covers 14 residues. Trimming cost V 2 bases and J 3 bases, with 11 bases left between them. CDR3 protein: CASSFLLAEETQYF. CDR3 bases: TGCGCCAGCAGCTTTTTACTAGCTGAAGAGACCCAGTACTTC.

The count of this clone is one. CDR3 sequence (DNA): TGTGCCACCAAAAGGGGACAGGCGAACTACGAGCAGTACTTC. Encoded protein: CATKRGQANYEQYF. The rearrangement joins TRBV6-1 to TRBJ2-7; 8 bases line up with TRBD1. V was pared by 10 bases and J by 3 bases, with 11 bases of the junction left unmatched. Germline V gene lookup returns CDR1 MNHNS and CDR2 SASEGT. The CDR3 consists of 14 residues.

This clone was counted a single time. This chain connects TRBV28 to TRBJ2-7; TRBD1 matches 7 bases. Germline CDR1 and CDR2: MDHEN and SYDVKM. Trimming took 6 bases from V and 3 from J; bases not matched to a gene: 11. The CDR3 consists of 15 residues. CDR3 coding DNA: TGTGCCAGCAGCTCCTACGGGACAGAAGACTACGAGCAGTACTTC. Translated, it gives CASSSYGTEDYEQYF.

V usage is TRBV19 and J usage is TRBJ2-7; D ambiguous. V was trimmed by 5 bases and J by 0 bases, leaving 11 bases between them. The CDR3 sequence is 14 residues long. From germline, CDR1 is LNHDA and CDR2 SQIVND (reference sequence). The CDR3 nucleotides read TGTGCCAGTAGTGATGACATCAACTCCTACGAGCAGTACTTC. Its protein is CASSDDINSYEQYF.

The chain carries TRBV6-1 and TRBJ1-1; D is unresolved. Germline CDR1 reads MNHNS; CDR2 reads SASEGT. The CDR3 has 12 residues. Between the trimmed V and J ends, which lost 6 bases and 4 bases, there was a span of 9 bases. CDR3 nucleotide sequence: TGTGCCAGCAGCGAACCCCTCACTGAAGCTTTCTTT. It encodes CASSEPLTEAFF.

The V call is TRBV5-4, the J call TRBJ2-5; 15 nucleotides align to TRBD2. CDR1 and CDR2 (germline): SGHNT, YYREEE (reference sequence). Trimming removed 3 bases from V and 5 bases from J; junction bases left unmatched: 8. The CDR3 sequence is 17 residues long. CDR3 protein: CASSSIGTSGGQETQYF. The CDR3 nucleotides are TGTGCCAGCAGCTCTATAGGGACTAGCGGGGGGCAGGAGACCCAGTACTTC.

The rearrangement uses TRBV6-5 and TRBJ2-7; D is possibly TRBD1 (6 bases). Per the germline V gene, CDR1 is MNHEY and CDR2 is SVGAGI. CDR3 size: 14 residues. V dropped 5 bases and J dropped 0 bases, with 11 bases sitting between them. The CDR3 loop reads CASSPGQSSYEQYF. The DNA for the CDR3 is TGTGCCAGCAGTCCCGGACAGAGCTCCTACGAGCAGTACTTC.

This clone occurred once. V is TRBV16 and J is TRBJ1-2; TRBD1 is a possible D gene (6 bases). CDR1 and CDR2 from the germline V gene are KGHSY and FQNENV. The CDR3 sequence is 16 residues long. The ends were cut back, 4 bases at V and 2 bases at J, with 17 bases in the middle. CDR3 amino acids: CASSPVSGGRNYGYTF. The CDR3 DNA follows: TGTGCCAGCAGCCCAGTATCGGGGGGGCGCAACTATGGCTACACCTTC.

The chain carries TRBV5-8 and TRBJ1-4, with a weak D call TRBD1 (6 bases). Germline V gene sequence: CDR1 SGHTS, CDR2 YDEGEE. V was trimmed by 4 bases and J by 16 bases, leaving 11 bases between them. This CDR3 is 10 amino acids long. CDR3 nucleotides: TGTGCCAGCAGCCTCCGGGACAAGTTTTTT. It encodes CASSLRDKFF. Combining the CDR3 with reference TRBV5-8 and TRBJ1-4 gives the whole variable domain EAGVTQSPTHLIKTRGQQATLRCSPISGHTSVYWYQQALGLGLQFLLWYDEGEERNRGNFPPRFSGRQFPNYSSELNVNALELEDSALYLCASSLRDKFFGSGTQLSVL.

The rearrangement links TRBV5-1 to TRBJ2-7; no firm D call. This CDR3 contains 13 residues. CDR1 and CDR2 (germline): SGHRS, YFSETQ. V shed 3 bases and J shed 2 bases, with 9 bases lying between them. The CDR3 protein is CASSSGAAYEQYF. DNA of the CDR3: TGCGCCAGCAGCTCTGGCGCGGCCTACGAGCAGTACTTC.

The genes are TRBV18 and TRBJ2-7, with D hard to call. Germline assignment: CDR1 KGHSH and CDR2 LQKENI. This CDR3 spans 15 amino acids. Trimming cost V 1 base and J 2 bases, with 12 bases left between them. DNA for the CDR3: TGTGCCAGCTCACCACGGTCCGGGTCCCCCTACGAGCAGTACTTC. Translated, it gives CASSPRSGSPYEQYF.

This sequence joins TRBV29-1 and TRBJ2-1; 8 nucleotides line up with TRBD1. V gave up 4 bases and J gave up 7 bases; unmatched junction bases: 9. Germline loops: CDR1 SQVTM, CDR2 ANQGSEA. This CDR3 spans 14 amino acids. CDR3 DNA sequence: TGCAGCGTTGTCGGGGACAGGTATTCAAATGAGCAGTTCTTC. It yields the protein CSVVGDRYSNEQFF.

As for this clone: The junction departs from germline at one end; a sequencing error may be responsible. This chain joins TRBV15 and TRBJ2-1, with D uncertain. The CDR3 sequence is 13 residues long. Germline CDR1 is LNHNV and CDR2 is YYDKDF (reference sequence). The CDR3 sequence: CATSRDGYNEQFF. The CDR3 nucleotides are TGTGCCACCAGCCGAGACGGGTACAATGAGCAGTTCTTC.